This TCR beta chain was recorded in a study of regulatory dendritic cells for organ transplantation. The wider study: Monocytes received vitamin D3 on days 0 and 4, IL-10 on day 4. LPS was added to dendritic cell cultures on day 6.

For this clone: The target antigen is unknown.

Profiling relied on immunoSEQ multiplex PCR, and the TCRdb table lists in-frame clones only, not all of them. In the table there are 12,000 or so clones, roughly 64% of which are singletons. CFSE-labeled sorted T cells met regulatory or mature dendritic cells for less than 6 days. Memory T cells were CD45RO+, naive were CD45RA+, sorted by FACS. Overall study results and limits: Memory CD8+ clonal expansion seemed more limited with regulatory than mature dendritic cells.

CDR1 is MNHEY and CDR2 is SVGAGI in the germline V gene. CDR3 length: 14 residues. V was cut by 7 bases and J by 1 base, with 13 bases left in between. The chain is built from TRBV6-5 and TRBJ2-5; the D gene is possibly TRBD1 (6 bases). The sequencing input was naive CD8+ T cells from blood cultured with dendritic cells. The subset was: CD45RA+ naive T cells. The receptor comes from a human donor in good health. CDR3: CASTDGDTQETQYF. Written as DNA, the CDR3 is TGTGCCAGCACCGATGGGGACACCCAAGAGACCCAGTACTTC.